The present TCR beta chain was sequenced within a study of breast tumors, draining lymph nodes, adjacent tissues. Study-wide results and caveats: Tumors had less TCR diversity than lymph nodes, more than nontumor tissue.

TCRdb reanalysed the multiplex PCR reads using MiXCR and keeps one entry per CDR3 protein. The table lists approximately 130,000 distinct CDR3 sequences, about a fifth of them singletons. This clonotype was recorded many times. Its antigen remains unidentified. Germline V gene data show CDR1 as SGHDT and CDR2 as YYEEEE. The CDR3 runs to 14 residues. Trimming left V 0 bases short and J 7 bases short, with 10 bases between. Axillary draining lymph nodes of breast cancer patients supplied the node samples. The sequencing input was axillary lymph node tissue. This clonotype originated in a female donor with breast cancer. Some clones in this sample may be carry-over from other donors' samples. The chain recombines TRBV5-6 with TRBJ1-4, with a weak D call TRBD1 (5 bases). The CDR3 sequence is CASSLAGRSEKLFF. The CDR3 bases are TGTGCCAGCAGCTTGGCAGGGAGAAGTGAAAAACTGTTTTTT.